This T cell receptor (beta chain) was sequenced in a study of blood T cell repertoires in COVID-19. Whole-study context: In each case, the material was cDNA or gDNA derived from T cells, B-cell-depleted T cells, or PBMCs.

In Seattle, patients joined the study during active infection and were tracked longitudinally. The germline V gene has CDR1 MDHEN and CDR2 SYDVKM. The V end was cut by 3 bases, the J end by 4 bases, with 19 bases between. The CDR3 sequence is 16 residues long. Authors' data handling: The authors estimated nucleated cell counts from reference gene primer amplification. Sequencing was performed with immunoSEQ multiplex PCR; in TCRdb, only in-frame clones are kept and a portion is missing. For V, J and clone size, that table is used; D and trimming come from the DNA. Of roughly 350,000 clones in the sample, about 87% are singletons; the top ten hold less than 11%. This clone has more than one count but fewer than ten.

The TCR comes from a woman in her 30s with COVID-19, enrolled during active disease. The sequenced sample consisted of peripheral blood. This sequence joins TRBV28 and TRBJ2-7; the D gene is possibly TRBD2 (6 bases). CDR3 loop: CASSFASGSPDYEQYF. CDR3 sequence (DNA): TGTGCCAGCAGTTTCGCTTCCGGGAGCCCCGATTACGAGCAGTACTTC.